Listed below are T cell receptor beta chains from one sample, sequenced in a study of control samples from healthy donors and cancer patients. The protocol was immunoSEQ multiplex PCR, while the TCRdb copy is restricted to in-frame clones and leaves out a portion. The sample yields over 150,000 clones, 91% seen once. Input material: blood. These receptors all come from a woman between 40 and 55 years old in good health. CDR3s include the opening cysteine and the closing phenylalanine or tryptophan. Each record gives: D gene, V gene, J gene, CDR3 protein, CDR3 DNA. The D gene is left open where the match is weak.

>NA|TRBV12-3/TRBV12-4|TRBJ2-1
CASSFRYEQFF
TGTGCCAGCAGTTTTCGGTACGAGCAGTTCTTC
>TRBD1|TRBV5-6|TRBJ2-7
CASSAQGANAYEQYF
TGTGCCAGCAGCGCCCAGGGGGCGAACGCCTACGAGCAGTACTTC
>TRBD1|TRBV19|TRBJ2-1
CATTGGYEQFF
TGTGCCACCACAGGGGGCTATGAGCAGTTCTTC
>NA|TRBV28|TRBJ1-3
CASSLYRGPHSGNTIYF
TGTGCCAGCAGTTTATATAGAGGACCCCACTCTGGAAACACCATATATTTT
>TRBD2|TRBV9|TRBJ2-7
CASSEAGGPSNEQYF
TGTGCCAGCAGCGAAGCGGGGGGGCCATCGAACGAGCAGTACTTC
>TRBD1|TRBV15|TRBJ1-4
CATSRTGKDRGNPTNEKLFF
TGTGCCACCAGCAGAACAGGAAAAGACAGGGGAAACCCAACTAATGAAAAACTGTTTTTT
>TRBD1|TRBV9|TRBJ1-1
CASSVEVQGSTEAFF
TGTGCCAGCAGCGTAGAAGTACAGGGGAGCACTGAAGCTTTCTTT
>NA|TRBV3-1/TRBV3-2|TRBJ1-3
CASSQEGTGNTIYF
TGTGCCAGCAGCCAAGAAGGGACTGGAAACACCATATATTTT
>NA|TRBV15|TRBJ2-7
CATSSDHSYEQYF
TGTGCCACCAGCAGCGACCACTCCTACGAGCAGTACTTC
>NA|TRBV25-1|TRBJ2-7
CASSEFETRKIYEQYF
TGTGCCAGCAGTGAATTCGAGACTAGGAAAATCTACGAGCAGTACTTC
>NA|TRBV25-1|TRBJ1-6
CATGGGPLHF
TGTGCCACCGGGGGGGGTCCCCTCCACTTT
>TRBD2|TRBV4-2|TRBJ2-1
CASSLATSGGEQFF
TGTGCCAGCAGCCTAGCGACTAGCGGGGGTGAGCAGTTCTTC
>NA|TRBV9|TRBJ2-1
CASSQDNYNEQFF
TGTGCCAGCAGCCAAGACAACTACAATGAGCAGTTCTTC
>NA|TRBV29-1|TRBJ2-1
CSARTTSGQFF
TGCAGCGCCCGGACCACATCCGGGCAGTTCTTC